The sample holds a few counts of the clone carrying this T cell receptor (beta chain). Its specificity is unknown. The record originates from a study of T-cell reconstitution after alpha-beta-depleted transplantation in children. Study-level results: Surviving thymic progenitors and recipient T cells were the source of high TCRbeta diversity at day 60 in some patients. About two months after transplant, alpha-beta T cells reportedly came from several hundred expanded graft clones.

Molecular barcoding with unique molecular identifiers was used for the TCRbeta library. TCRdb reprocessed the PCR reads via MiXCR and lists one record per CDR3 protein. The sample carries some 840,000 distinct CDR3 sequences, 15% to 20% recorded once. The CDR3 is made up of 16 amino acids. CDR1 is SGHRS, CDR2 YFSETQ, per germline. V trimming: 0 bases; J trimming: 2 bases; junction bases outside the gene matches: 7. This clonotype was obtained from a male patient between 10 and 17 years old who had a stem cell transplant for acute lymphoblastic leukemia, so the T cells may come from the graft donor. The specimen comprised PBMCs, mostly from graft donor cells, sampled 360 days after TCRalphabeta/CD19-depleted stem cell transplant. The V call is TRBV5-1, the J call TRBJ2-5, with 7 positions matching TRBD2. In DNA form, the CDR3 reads TGCGCCAGCAGCTTGGTCGCGCCGGGAGGACAAGAGACCCAGTACTTC. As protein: CASSLVAPGGQETQYF.